Below are 8 T cell receptor beta chains sequenced from a single sample in a study of T cells in Graves' hyperthyroidism and ophthalmopathy. Researchers took RNA transcripts and amplified the TCR beta CDR3 regions from them. The HTBI primer set drove a first-round RT-PCR of the TCR CDR3. Via MiXCR, TCRdb re-called the multiplex PCR reads, giving one row per CDR3 protein. In the table there are about 500,000 distinct CDR3 sequences, around 15% of which are singletons. Input material: blood. Receptors originate from a young woman with Graves' hyperthyroidism.

This clonotype was observed a handful of times. The V call is TRBV7-9, the J call TRBJ2-7; D is unclear. Between the trimmed V and J ends, which lost 7 bases and 2 bases, there was a span of 12 bases. The CDR3 length is 13 residues. Germline lookup yields CDR1 SEHNR and CDR2 FQNEAQ (reference sequence). CDR3 DNA: TGTGCCAGCAACAGTGACAAACCCTACGAGCAGTACTTC. This gives the protein CASNSDKPYEQYF. Together with reference TRBV7-9 and TRBJ2-7, the CDR3 gives the full variable domain: DTGVSQNPRHKITKRGQNVTFRCDPISEHNRLYWYRQTLGQGPEFLTYFQNEAQLEKSRLLSDRFSAERPKGSFSTLEIQRTEQGDSAMYLCASNSDKPYEQYFGPGTRLTVT.

This clonotype was counted only a few times. The V and J genes are TRBV12-3 or TRBV12-4 and TRBJ2-5; the match to TRBD1 covers 7 bases. Trimming removed 10 bases from V and 4 bases from J; junction bases left unmatched: 18. The CDR3 sequence is 16 residues long. The CDR3 protein is CATRRTGPNGGETQYF. The CDR3, as DNA: TGTGCCACCAGAAGGACAGGTCCAAATGGGGGAGAGACCCAGTACTTC.

A remark on this clonotype: The junction and the germline gene differ at one end; a read error may be behind it. This chain connects TRBV28 to TRBJ2-7; D gene unclear. Germline V lookup: CDR1 MDHEN, CDR2 SYDVKM. The CDR3 spans 15 residues. The CDR3 here is CASSLRAAFTYERYF. The DNA of the CDR3 is TGTGCCAGCAGCTTACGCGCCGCCTTTACCTACGAGCGGTACTTC.

The rearrangement links TRBV27 to TRBJ2-5, with TRBD2 identical over 9 bases. Looked up from germline, CDR1 is MNHEY and CDR2 is SMNVEV (reference sequence). With V trimmed by 6 bases and J by 4 bases, 9 bases remained unmatched. This CDR3 has 15 amino acids. This chain's CDR3 is CASSPGGRAAETQYF. CDR3 bases: TGTGCCAGCAGCCCTGGCGGGAGGGCGGCAGAGACCCAGTACTTC.

This clonotype came up many times. The genes are TRBV3-1 and TRBJ2-2, with D uncertain. Trimming removed 1 base from V and 0 bases from J, with 12 bases in between. The germline gives CDR1 LGHDT, CDR2 YNNKEL (reference sequence). CDR3 length: 17 amino acids. The CDR3 sequence is CASSQAARGSNTGELFF. The DNA of the CDR3 is TGTGCCAGCAGCCAAGCTGCCCGTGGCTCGAACACCGGGGAGCTGTTTTTT.

The V and J genes are TRBV10-3 and TRBJ1-2; no firm D call. Germline loops: CDR1 ENHRY, CDR2 SYGVKD. The CDR3 sequence is 12 residues long. Between the trimmed V and J ends, which lost 11 bases and 1 base, there was a span of 11 bases. The CDR3 DNA sequence: TGTGCCCCCAGATGGAGTAACTATGGCTACACCTTC. Protein sequence: CAPRWSNYGYTF.

V and J are TRBV5-1 and TRBJ2-3; D gene ambiguous. Germline V gene sequence: CDR1 SGHRS, CDR2 YFSETQ. This CDR3 contains 17 residues. V lost 0 bases and J lost 4, with 18 bases in between. DNA of the CDR3: TGCGCCAGCAGCTTGGGTTCCCCCCGCCGCGGCGCAGATACGCAGTATTTT. This encodes CASSLGSPRRGADTQYF. Using reference TRBV5-1 and TRBJ2-3 for the parts outside the CDR3, the full variable domain is KAGVTQTPRYLIKTRGQQVTLSCSPISGHRSVSWYQQTPGQGLQFLFEYFSETQRNKGNFPGRFSGRQFSNSRSEMNVSTLELGDSALYLCASSLGSPRRGADTQYFGPGTRLTVL.

J is TRBJ2-2 and V is TRBV11-2, with D unclear. CDR1 and CDR2 from the germline V gene are SGHAT and FQNNGV. The germline V and J ends were trimmed by 4 bases and 6 bases, with 15 bases remaining between them. There are 15 residues in the CDR3. CDR3 amino acids: CASSSSVDSAGELFF. Written as DNA, the CDR3 is TGTGCCAGCAGCTCGAGCGTAGATTCTGCCGGGGAGCTGTTTTTT.